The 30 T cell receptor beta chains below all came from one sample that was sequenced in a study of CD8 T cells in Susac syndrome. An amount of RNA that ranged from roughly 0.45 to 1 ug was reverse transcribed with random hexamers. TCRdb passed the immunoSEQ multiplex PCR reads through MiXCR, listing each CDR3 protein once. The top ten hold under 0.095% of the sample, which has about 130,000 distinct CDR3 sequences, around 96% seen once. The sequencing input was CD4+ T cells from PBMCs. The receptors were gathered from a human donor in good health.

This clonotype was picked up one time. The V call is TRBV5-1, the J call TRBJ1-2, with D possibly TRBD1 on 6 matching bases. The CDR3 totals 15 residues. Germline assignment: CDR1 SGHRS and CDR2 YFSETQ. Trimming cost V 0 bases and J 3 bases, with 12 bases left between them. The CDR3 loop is CASSLETGLDYGYTF. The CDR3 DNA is TGCGCCAGCAGCTTGGAAACAGGGCTTGACTATGGCTACACCTTC.

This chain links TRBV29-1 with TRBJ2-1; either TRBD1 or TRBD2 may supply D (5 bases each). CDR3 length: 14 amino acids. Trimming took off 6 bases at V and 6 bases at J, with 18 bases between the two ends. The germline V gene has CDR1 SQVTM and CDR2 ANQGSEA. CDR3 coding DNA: TGCAGCGTAGACGCCCGGGGCCGTGGCAATGAGCAGTTCTTC. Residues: CSVDARGRGNEQFF.

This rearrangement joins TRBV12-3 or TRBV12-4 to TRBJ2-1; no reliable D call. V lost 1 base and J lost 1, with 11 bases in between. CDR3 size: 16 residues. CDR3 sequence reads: CASSLEGSTSYNEQFF. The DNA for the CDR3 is TGTGCCAGCAGTTTAGAGGGATCGACTTCCTACAATGAGCAGTTCTTC.

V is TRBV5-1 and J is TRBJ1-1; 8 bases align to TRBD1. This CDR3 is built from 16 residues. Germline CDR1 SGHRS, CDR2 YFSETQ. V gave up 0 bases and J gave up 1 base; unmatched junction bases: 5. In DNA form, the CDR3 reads TGCGCCAGCAGCTTGGACTTGGACAGGGAGAACACTGAAGCTTTCTTT. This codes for CASSLDLDRENTEAFF.

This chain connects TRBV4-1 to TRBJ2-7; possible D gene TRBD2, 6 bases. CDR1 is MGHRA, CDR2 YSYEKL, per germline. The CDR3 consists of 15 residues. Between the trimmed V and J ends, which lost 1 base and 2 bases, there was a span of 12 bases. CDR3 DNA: TGCGCCAGCAGCCAAGTTGGGACTGGAACCTACGAGCAGTACTTC. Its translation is CASSQVGTGTYEQYF.

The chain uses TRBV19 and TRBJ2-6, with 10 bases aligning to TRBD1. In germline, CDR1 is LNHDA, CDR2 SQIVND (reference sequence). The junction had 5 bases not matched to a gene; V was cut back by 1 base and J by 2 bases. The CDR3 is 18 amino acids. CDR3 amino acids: CASSIGVDRGPGANVLTF. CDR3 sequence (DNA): TGTGCCAGTAGTATAGGAGTCGACAGGGGGCCTGGGGCCAACGTCCTGACTTTC.

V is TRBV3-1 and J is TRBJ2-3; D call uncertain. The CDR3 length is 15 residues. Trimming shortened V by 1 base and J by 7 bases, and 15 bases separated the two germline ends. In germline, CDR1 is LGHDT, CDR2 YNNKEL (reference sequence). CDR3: CASSQGRPDTNTQYF. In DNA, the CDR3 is TGTGCCAGCAGCCAAGGTCGGCCAGACACCAATACGCAGTATTTT.

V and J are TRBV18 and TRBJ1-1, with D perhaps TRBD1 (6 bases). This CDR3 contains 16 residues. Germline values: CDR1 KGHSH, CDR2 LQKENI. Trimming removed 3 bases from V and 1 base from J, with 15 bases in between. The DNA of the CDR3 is TGTGCCAGCTCACCGCCCGGGGGGGCTTGGAACACTGAAGCTTTCTTT. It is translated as CASSPPGGAWNTEAFF.

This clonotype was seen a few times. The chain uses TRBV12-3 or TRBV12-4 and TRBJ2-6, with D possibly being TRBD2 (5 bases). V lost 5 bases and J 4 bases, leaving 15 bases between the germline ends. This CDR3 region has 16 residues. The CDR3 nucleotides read TGTGCCAGCAGTCTCGATACGGGGAGCGGGGCCAACGTCCTGACTTTC. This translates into CASSLDTGSGANVLTF.

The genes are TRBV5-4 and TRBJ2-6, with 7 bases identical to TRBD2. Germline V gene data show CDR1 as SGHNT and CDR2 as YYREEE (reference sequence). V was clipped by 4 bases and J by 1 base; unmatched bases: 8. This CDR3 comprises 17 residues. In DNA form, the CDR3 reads TGTGCCAGCAGCCGCGGGGGATTGGGATCTGGGGCCAACGTCCTGACTTTC. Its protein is CASSRGGLGSGANVLTF.

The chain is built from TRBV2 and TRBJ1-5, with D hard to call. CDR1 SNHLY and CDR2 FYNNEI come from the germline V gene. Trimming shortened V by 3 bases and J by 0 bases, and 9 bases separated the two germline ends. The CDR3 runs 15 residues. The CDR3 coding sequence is TGTGCCAGCAGTGATCGCCATATTAGCAATCAGCCCCAGCATTTT. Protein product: CASSDRHISNQPQHF.

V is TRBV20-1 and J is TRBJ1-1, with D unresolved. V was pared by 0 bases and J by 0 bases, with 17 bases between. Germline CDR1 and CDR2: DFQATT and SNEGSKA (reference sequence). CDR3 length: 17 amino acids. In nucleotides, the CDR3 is TGCAGTGCTAGAGATTTTCAAGCCCAAGGAATGAACACTGAAGCTTTCTTT. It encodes CSARDFQAQGMNTEAFF.

In nucleotides, the CDR3 is TGCAGTGCTAGAGTTGCTAGCGGGTACACCTACGAGCAGTACTTC. This encodes CSARVASGYTYEQYF. The chain uses TRBV20-1 and TRBJ2-7, with 8 positions matching TRBD2. Trimming took 1 base from V and 2 from J; bases not matched to a gene: 7. The CDR3 is made up of 15 amino acids. Germline V gives CDR1 DFQATT, CDR2 SNEGSKA (reference sequence).

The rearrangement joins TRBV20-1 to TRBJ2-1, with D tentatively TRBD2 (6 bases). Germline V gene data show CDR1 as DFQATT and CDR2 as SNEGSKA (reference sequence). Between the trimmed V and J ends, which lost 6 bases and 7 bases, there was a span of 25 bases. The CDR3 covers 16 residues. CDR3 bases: TGCAGTGCCCCCCATCCCCAGCGGGCCCTGTTGAATGAGCAGTTCTTC. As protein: CSAPHPQRALLNEQFF.

The CDR3, as DNA: TGTGCCTGGACCTCGCGCAATGAGCAGTTCTTC. Its protein product is CAWTSRNEQFF. The V call is TRBV30, the J call TRBJ2-1, with unresolved D. Trimming pared 4 bases from V and 6 bases from J, leaving 7 bases between. The CDR3 totals 11 residues. Germline V lookup: CDR1 GTSNPN, CDR2 SVGIG (reference sequence). Complete variable domain (other parts from reference TRBV30 and TRBJ2-1): SQTIHQWPATLVQPVGSPLSLECTVEGTSNPNLYWYRQAAGRGLQLLFYSVGIGQISSEVPQNLSASRPQDRQFILSSKKLLLSDSGFYLCAWTSRNEQFFGPGTRLTVL.

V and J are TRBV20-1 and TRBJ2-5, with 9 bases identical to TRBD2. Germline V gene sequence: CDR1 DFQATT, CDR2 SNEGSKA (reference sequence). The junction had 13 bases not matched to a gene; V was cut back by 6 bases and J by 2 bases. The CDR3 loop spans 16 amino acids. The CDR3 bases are TGCAGTGCCATAGACCCCGGGACTAGCAGGCAAGAGACCCAGTACTTC. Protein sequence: CSAIDPGTSRQETQYF.

The CDR3 sequence is CASSYSGRAGYEQYF. The CDR3 DNA reads TGTGCCAGCAGTTATAGCGGGAGGGCCGGGTACGAGCAGTACTTC. This chain joins TRBV27 and TRBJ2-7, with 11 bases matching TRBD2. The CDR3 totals 15 residues. The V gene end was trimmed by 4 bases and the J gene end by 4 bases; junction bases not matched to a gene: 6. The germline gives CDR1 MNHEY, CDR2 SMNVEV (reference sequence).

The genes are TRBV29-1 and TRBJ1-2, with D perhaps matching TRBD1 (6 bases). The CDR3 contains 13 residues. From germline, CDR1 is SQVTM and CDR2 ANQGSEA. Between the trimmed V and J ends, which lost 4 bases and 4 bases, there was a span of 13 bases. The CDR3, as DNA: TGCAGCGTTGTAAAGGACAGTTTCTATGGCTACACCTTC. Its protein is CSVVKDSFYGYTF.

DNA of the CDR3: TGCGCCAGCAGCTGGGACAGGGGGGACGCTTTCTTT. This sequence encodes CASSWDRGDAFF. The chain has TRBV5-1 and TRBJ1-1, with 11 positions matching TRBD1. The germline V gene encodes CDR1 SGHRS and CDR2 YFSETQ. V was clipped by 3 bases and J by 11 bases; unmatched bases: 3. This CDR3 is 12 amino acids long.

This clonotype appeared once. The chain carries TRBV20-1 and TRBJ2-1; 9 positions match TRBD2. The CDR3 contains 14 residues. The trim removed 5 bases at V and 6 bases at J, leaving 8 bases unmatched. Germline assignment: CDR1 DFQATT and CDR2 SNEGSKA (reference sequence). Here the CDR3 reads CSAPPGTSSNEQFF. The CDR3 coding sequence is TGCAGTGCTCCACCCGGGACTAGCTCCAATGAGCAGTTCTTC.

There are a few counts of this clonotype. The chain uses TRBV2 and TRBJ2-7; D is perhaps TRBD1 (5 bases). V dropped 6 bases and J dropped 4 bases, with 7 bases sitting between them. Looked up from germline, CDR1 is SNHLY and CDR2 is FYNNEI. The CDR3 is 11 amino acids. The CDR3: CASRQGYEQYF. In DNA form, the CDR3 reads TGTGCCAGCAGGCAGGGATACGAGCAGTACTTC.

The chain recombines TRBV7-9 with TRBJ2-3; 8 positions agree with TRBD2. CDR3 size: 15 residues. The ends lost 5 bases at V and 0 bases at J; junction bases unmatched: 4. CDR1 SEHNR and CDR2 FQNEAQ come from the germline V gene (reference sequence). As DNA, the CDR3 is TGTGCCAGCAGCATCCCGGGAGGGAGCACAGATACGCAGTATTTT. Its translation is CASSIPGGSTDTQYF. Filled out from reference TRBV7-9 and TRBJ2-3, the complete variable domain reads DTGVSQNPRHKITKRGQNVTFRCDPISEHNRLYWYRQTLGQGPEFLTYFQNEAQLEKSRLLSDRFSAERPKGSFSTLEIQRTEQGDSAMYLCASSIPGGSTDTQYFGPGTRLTVL.

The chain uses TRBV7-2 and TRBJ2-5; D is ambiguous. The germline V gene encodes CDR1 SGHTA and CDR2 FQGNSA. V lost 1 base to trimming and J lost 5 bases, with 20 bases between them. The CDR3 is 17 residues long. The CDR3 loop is CASSLVASFPSRETQYF. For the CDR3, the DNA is TGTGCCAGCAGCTTAGTTGCCTCGTTTCCGAGTAGGGAGACCCAGTACTTC. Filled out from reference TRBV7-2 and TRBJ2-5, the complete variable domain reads GAGVSQSPSNKVTEKGKDVELRCDPISGHTALYWYRQSLGQGLEFLIYFQGNSAPDKSGLPSDRFSAERTGGSVSTLTIQRTQQEDSAVYLCASSLVASFPSRETQYFGPGTRLLVL.

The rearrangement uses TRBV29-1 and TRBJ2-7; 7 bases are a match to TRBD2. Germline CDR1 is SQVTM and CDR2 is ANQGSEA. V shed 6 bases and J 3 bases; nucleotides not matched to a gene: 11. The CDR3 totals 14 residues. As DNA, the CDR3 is TGCAGCGTCCCTATAGCGGGCCGAATCTACGAGCAGTACTTC. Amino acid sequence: CSVPIAGRIYEQYF.

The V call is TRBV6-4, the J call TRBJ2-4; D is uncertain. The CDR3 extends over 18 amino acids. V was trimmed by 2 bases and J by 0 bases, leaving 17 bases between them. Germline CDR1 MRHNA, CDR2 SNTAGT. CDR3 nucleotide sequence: TGTGCCAGCAGTGACCCCCCCACTGGTCGTACAGCCAAAAACATTCAGTACTTC. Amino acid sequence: CASSDPPTGRTAKNIQYF.

The CDR3, as DNA: TGTGCCACCAGGACAGAAGGATGGGATACGCAGTATTTT. Protein product: CATRTEGWDTQYF. This sequence joins TRBV11-2 and TRBJ2-3, with a possible D match to TRBD1 (6 bases). The CDR3 contains 13 residues. V lost 10 bases to trimming and J lost 6 bases, with 17 bases between them. Germline CDR1 SGHAT, CDR2 FQNNGV.

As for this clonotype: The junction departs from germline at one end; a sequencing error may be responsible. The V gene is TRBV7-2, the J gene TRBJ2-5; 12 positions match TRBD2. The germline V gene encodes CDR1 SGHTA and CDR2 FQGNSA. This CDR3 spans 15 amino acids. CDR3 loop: CASRPGTSGRESQYF. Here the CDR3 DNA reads TGTGCCAGCAGACCCGGGACTAGCGGGCGAGAGTCCCAGTACTTC.

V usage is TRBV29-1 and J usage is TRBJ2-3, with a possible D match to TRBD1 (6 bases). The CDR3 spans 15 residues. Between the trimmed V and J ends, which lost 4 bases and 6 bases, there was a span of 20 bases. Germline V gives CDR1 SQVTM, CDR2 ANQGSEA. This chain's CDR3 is CSVGTGSVDWDTQYF. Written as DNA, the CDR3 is TGCAGCGTTGGAACAGGGTCTGTCGACTGGGATACGCAGTATTTT.

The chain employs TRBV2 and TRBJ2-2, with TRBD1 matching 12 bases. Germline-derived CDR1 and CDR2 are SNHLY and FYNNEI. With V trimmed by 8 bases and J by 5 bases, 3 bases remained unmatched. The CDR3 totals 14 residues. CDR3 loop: CASRGQGATGELFF. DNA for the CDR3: TGTGCCAGCCGGGGACAGGGGGCGACCGGGGAGCTGTTTTTT.

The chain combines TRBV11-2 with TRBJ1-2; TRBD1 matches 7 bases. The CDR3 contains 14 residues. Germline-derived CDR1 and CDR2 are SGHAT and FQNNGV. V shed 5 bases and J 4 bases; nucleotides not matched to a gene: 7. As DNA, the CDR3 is TGTGCCAGCAGCCCGGTAACAGGGGTCTATGGCTACACCTTC. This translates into CASSPVTGVYGYTF.